These 15 T cell receptor beta chains were all obtained from the same sample, sequenced in a study of shared clonotypes between healthy human individuals. Sequencing was performed with immunoSEQ multiplex PCR; in TCRdb, only in-frame clones are kept and a portion is missing. Among over a million clones listed, 96% were seen once. The material sequenced was naive CD4+ T cells sorted from blood. Subset here: CD45RA+ positively selected. The source is a man aged 25-45 years in good health.

The chain couples TRBV19 to TRBJ2-6, with a tentative D call TRBD1 (5 bases). Trimming cost V 8 bases and J 0 bases, with 14 bases left between them. This CDR3 comprises 16 residues. Germline CDR1 reads LNHDA; CDR2 reads SQIVND (reference sequence). CDR3 DNA: TGTGCCAGTTCCCGACAGCCTTTCTCTGGGGCCAACGTCCTGACTTTC. This gives the protein CASSRQPFSGANVLTF.

This chain links TRBV5-1 with TRBJ2-1; D is unclear. V was clipped by 6 bases and J by 5 bases, with 18 bases between them. The CDR3 totals 15 residues. CDR1 is SGHRS, CDR2 YFSETQ, per germline. The CDR3 nucleotides are TGCGCCAGCACAGCCGGACCCAGTACTCACAATGAGCAGTTCTTC. This translates into CASTAGPSTHNEQFF.

This sequence joins TRBV18 and TRBJ2-7; 10 bases are shared with TRBD1. Germline V gene data show CDR1 as KGHSH and CDR2 as LQKENI. J lost 1 base, V lost 5 bases, and 2 bases had no gene match. This CDR3 contains 14 residues. CDR3 DNA sequence: TGTGCCAGCTCAGACAGGGGGCTTTCCTACGAGCAGTACTTC. This sequence encodes CASSDRGLSYEQYF.

This clone showed up just once. The V gene is TRBV18, the J gene TRBJ1-5, with a tentative D call TRBD1 (5 bases). This CDR3 is built from 15 residues. The germline V and J ends were trimmed by 5 bases and 7 bases, with 18 bases remaining between them. The germline V gene encodes CDR1 KGHSH and CDR2 LQKENI. CDR3 amino acids: CASSAGTRKWQPQHF. The CDR3 region has the DNA TGTGCCAGCTCAGCAGGGACCCGCAAATGGCAGCCCCAGCATTTT.

The chain combines TRBV18 with TRBJ2-7; a weak D match, TRBD2 (6 bases). V was cut by 2 bases and J by 4 bases, with 12 bases left in between. Germline lookup yields CDR1 KGHSH and CDR2 LQKENI. This CDR3 has 14 residues. CDR3 protein: CASSPAPSVYEQYF. CDR3 sequence (DNA): TGTGCCAGCTCACCAGCTCCTAGCGTTTACGAGCAGTACTTC. The full variable domain, with the rest looked up from reference TRBV18 and TRBJ2-7, is NAGVMQNPRHLVRRRGQEARLRCSPMKGHSHVYWYRQLPEEGLKFMVYLQKENIIDESGMPKERFSAEFPKEGPSILRIQQVVRGDSAAYFCASSPAPSVYEQYFGPGTRLTVT.

This clone was counted once. V usage is TRBV9 and J usage is TRBJ1-2; 7 bases fit TRBD1. Per the germline V gene, CDR1 is SGDLS and CDR2 is YYNGEE. The junction had 7 bases not matched to a gene; V was cut back by 3 bases and J by 8 bases. The CDR3 totals 13 residues. The CDR3 bases are TGTGCCAGCAGCGCGACGACAGGGTACGGCTACACCTTC. This gives the protein CASSATTGYGYTF.

The chain's CDR3 is CASMLGTDTQYF. Here the CDR3 DNA reads TGTGCCAGCATGCTGGGCACAGATACGCAGTATTTT. The rearrangement joins TRBV7-9 to TRBJ2-3; D is ambiguous. Per germline, CDR1 SEHNR and CDR2 FQNEAQ (reference sequence). Trimming shortened V by 7 bases and J by 1 base, and 6 bases separated the two germline ends. The length of the CDR3 is 12 residues.

V usage is TRBV18 and J usage is TRBJ2-4; D perhaps matches TRBD1 (5 bases). V lost 2 bases and J lost 4, with 12 bases in between. Germline assignment: CDR1 KGHSH and CDR2 LQKENI. The CDR3 loop spans 15 amino acids. This chain's CDR3 is CASSPGRAEKNIQYF. CDR3 in DNA: TGTGCCAGCTCACCAGGCAGGGCGGAAAAAAACATTCAGTACTTC.

The chain couples TRBV10-3 to TRBJ2-7; a possible D gene is TRBD1 (5 bases). From germline, CDR1 is ENHRY and CDR2 SYGVKD. The CDR3 loop spans 14 amino acids. Trimming left V 6 bases short and J 7 bases short, with 19 bases between. The CDR3 sequence: CAIRLTVGLGEQYF. CDR3 coding DNA: TGTGCCATCAGACTCACCGTGGGGCTCGGGGAGCAGTACTTC.

The V gene is TRBV29-1, the J gene TRBJ1-1, with a weak D call TRBD1 (5 bases). The length of the CDR3 is 11 residues. Germline-derived CDR1 and CDR2 are SQVTM and ANQGSEA. V lost 4 bases, J lost 7 bases, and 10 bases lay in between. The chain's CDR3 is CSVVRQGEAFF. CDR3 DNA sequence: TGCAGCGTTGTTCGGCAGGGTGAAGCTTTCTTT.

V is TRBV28 and J is TRBJ1-2; D gene unclear. Trimming stripped 3 bases from V and 5 bases from J, with 10 bases between. The CDR3 extends over 13 amino acids. Germline V gene lookup returns CDR1 MDHEN and CDR2 SYDVKM. CDR3 DNA: TGTGCCAGCAGTTTTATGGGCCGGTATGGCTACACCTTC. It encodes CASSFMGRYGYTF.

As to this clone: Within the sample, other DNA sequences also encode this same CDR3. The chain is built from TRBV5-1 and TRBJ2-6; D remains unclear. Germline V gene sequence: CDR1 SGHRS, CDR2 YFSETQ. Trimming stripped 4 bases from V and 1 base from J, with 21 bases between. The CDR3 runs to 19 residues. The CDR3 DNA reads as TGCGCCAGCAGCCTCAGTCCGGCTCTGGATTCTTCTGGGGCCAACGTCCTGACTTTC. It translates to CASSLSPALDSSGANVLTF. Full variable domain (remainder filled in from reference TRBV5-1 and TRBJ2-6): KAGVTQTPRYLIKTRGQQVTLSCSPISGHRSVSWYQQTPGQGLQFLFEYFSETQRNKGNFPGRFSGRQFSNSRSEMNVSTLELGDSALYLCASSLSPALDSSGANVLTFGAGSRLTVL.

This rearrangement joins TRBV9 to TRBJ1-1, with unresolved D. Trimming took off 0 bases at V and 8 bases at J, with 11 bases between the two ends. CDR3 length: 13 amino acids. Germline values: CDR1 SGDLS, CDR2 YYNGEE. The CDR3 sequence is CASSVGWRTEAFF. Written as DNA, the CDR3 is TGTGCCAGCAGCGTAGGTTGGCGGACCGAAGCTTTCTTT.

The chain has TRBV27 and TRBJ1-5, with 7 bases identical to TRBD1. This CDR3 is built from 18 residues. Germline CDR1 is MNHEY and CDR2 is SMNVEV (reference sequence). The V segment lost 4 bases and the J segment 0 bases; nucleotides outside the gene matches: 12. The CDR3 here is CASSYSPGGAYSNQPQHF. The CDR3 region has the DNA TGTGCCAGCAGTTATTCCCCAGGGGGGGCCTATAGCAATCAGCCCCAGCATTTT.

V usage is TRBV2 and J usage is TRBJ1-2, with D possibly matching TRBD1 (5 bases). The CDR3 has 11 residues. V was trimmed by 10 bases and J by 4 bases, leaving 10 bases between them. The germline V gene has CDR1 SNHLY and CDR2 FYNNEI. CDR3 in amino acids: CANGTSYGYTF. For the CDR3, the DNA is TGTGCCAACGGGACCAGCTATGGCTACACCTTC.